The source of this TCR beta chain is a study of T cell changes during pregnancy in multiple sclerosis. Using immunoSEQ multiplex PCR, the repertoire was profiled, and TCRdb retains in-frame clones only, with some absent. The table records tens of thousands of clones, about nine tenths of them present only once. Germline lookup yields CDR1 SGHAT and CDR2 FQNNGV. This CDR3 is built from 15 residues. V was trimmed by 2 bases and J by 8 bases, leaving 18 bases between them. The chain is built from TRBV11-2 and TRBJ1-2; D is possibly TRBD1 (5 bases). This clonotype was obtained from a female donor with multiple sclerosis, enrolled in a pregnancy study. The sequencing used CD4+ T cells from peripheral blood mononuclear cells, collected after pregnancy. CDR3 in amino acids: CASSLPFSRRGGYTF. CDR3 nucleotides: TGTGCCAGCAGCTTACCTTTTTCTCGGCGGGGGGGCTACACCTTC. The full variable domain, completed using reference TRBV11-2 and TRBJ1-2, is EAGVAQSPRYKIIEKRQSVAFWCNPISGHATLYWYQQILGQGPKLLIQFQNNGVVDDSQLPKDRFSAERLKGVDSTLKIQPAKLEDSAVYLCASSLPFSRRGGYTFGSGTRLTVV.